This T cell receptor (beta chain) was obtained from a study of CD8 T cells in ankylosing spondylitis. One entry per CDR3 protein results from TCRdb running MiXCR on the 5' RACE reads. This table holds 200,000 to 250,000 distinct CDR3 sequences, roughly 10% found once. The sequence came from a male donor with ankylosing spondylitis or in good health (not recorded which). The sample taken for sequencing was blood, either unsorted or a sorted T cell fraction (not recorded which).

CDR3 sequence reads: CATSRDLPGLGNTGELFF. CDR3 bases: TGTGCCACCAGCAGAGATCTTCCGGGTTTGGGGAACACCGGGGAGCTGTTTTTT. The chain recombines TRBV15 with TRBJ2-2, with D hard to call. Germline assignment: CDR1 LNHNV and CDR2 YYDKDF (reference sequence). V was cut by 0 bases and J by 1 base, with 15 bases left in between. This CDR3 is built from 18 residues.